A single T cell receptor (beta chain) is shown here with its context. Its specificity is unknown. V shed 4 bases and J 8 bases; nucleotides not matched to a gene: 6. The V gene's germline CDR1 is SNHLY and CDR2 FYNNEI. The CDR3 has 14 residues. The sample belongs to a study of cytomegalovirus exposure and HLA in healthy donors. The data were produced by immunoSEQ multiplex PCR, yet TCRdb's version contains in-frame clones alone and is incomplete. This table holds hundreds of thousands of clones, roughly nine tenths found once. Overall study findings and caveats: Under in vitro conditions, a few CMV-associated chains were confirmed as specific for CMV antigens. Associated with cytomegalovirus, according to the listing, were 150 to 200 TCR beta chains.

V usage is TRBV2 and J usage is TRBJ2-1; TRBD1 matches at 9 bases. The receptor's source is a man younger than 35 in good health and CMV-seropositive. The sequencing sample was made of PBMCs. In nucleotides, the CDR3 is TGTGCCAGCAGTGCTTCGGGACAGGGCGATGAGCAGTTCTTC. This encodes CASSASGQGDEQFF.